Shown below are 2 T cell receptor beta chains from a single sample sequenced in a study of metastatic and nonmetastatic thyroid tumors. No patient received treatment before thyroid surgery. MiXCR reprocessed the PCR reads for TCRdb. In the table there are about 36,000 clones, about 20% of which are singletons. Source material: blood. These TCRs come from a female donor with papillary thyroid cancer or a benign thyroid nodule (not recorded which). Some clones in this sample may be carry-over from other donors' samples.

This clone came up many times. This specimen includes other DNA sequences encoding the same CDR3. V is TRBV30 and J is TRBJ2-5; 7 positions match TRBD1. J lost 5 bases, V lost 7 bases, and 10 bases had no gene match. CDR1 is GTSNPN, CDR2 SVGIG, per germline (reference sequence). There are 13 residues in the CDR3. The CDR3 nucleotides are TGTGCCTTCCTGAGGGGGCAGGGGGAGACCCAGTACTTC. Translation: CAFLRGQGETQYF. Full variable domain (missing parts from reference TRBV30 and TRBJ2-5): SQTIHQWPATLVQPVGSPLSLECTVEGTSNPNLYWYRQAAGRGLQLLFYSVGIGQISSEVPQNLSASRPQDRQFILSSKKLLLSDSGFYLCAFLRGQGETQYFGPGTRLLVL.

The rearrangement joins TRBV5-4 to TRBJ1-2; 10 bases map to TRBD1. This CDR3 spans 16 amino acids. J lost 4 bases, V lost 0 bases, and 6 bases had no gene match. The V gene's germline CDR1 is SGHNT and CDR2 YYREEE (reference sequence). CDR3 DNA sequence: TGTGCCAGCAGCTTGGACCTTCGGACAGGGGGCTATGGCTACACCTTC. Translating gives CASSLDLRTGGYGYTF.